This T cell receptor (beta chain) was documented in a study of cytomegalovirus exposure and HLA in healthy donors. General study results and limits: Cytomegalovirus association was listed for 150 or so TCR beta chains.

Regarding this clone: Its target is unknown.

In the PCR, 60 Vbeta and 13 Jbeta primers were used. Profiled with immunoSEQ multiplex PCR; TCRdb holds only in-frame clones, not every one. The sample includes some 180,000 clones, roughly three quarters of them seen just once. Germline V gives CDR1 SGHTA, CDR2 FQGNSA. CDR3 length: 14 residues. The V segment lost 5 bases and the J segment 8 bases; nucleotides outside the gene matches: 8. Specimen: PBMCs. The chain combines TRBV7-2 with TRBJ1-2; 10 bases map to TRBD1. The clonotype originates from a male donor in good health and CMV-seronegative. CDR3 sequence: CASSSRQGALGYTF. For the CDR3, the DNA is TGTGCCAGCAGCAGCCGACAGGGGGCCTTAGGCTACACCTTC.